This T cell receptor beta chain emerged from a study of T-cell memory formation after mild COVID-19. Study context: Each donor largely had its own TCR clusters.

Many counts were recorded for this clonotype. No antigen is known for it. cDNA libraries for TCR alpha and TCR beta, carrying sample barcodes and UMIs, came from 5'RACE with constant-segment primers. One entry per CDR3 protein results from TCRdb running MiXCR on the 5' RACE reads. The sample contains 470,000 or so distinct CDR3 sequences, approximately 25% of which appear only once. General study findings and limits: The authors left the SARS-CoV-2 specificity of second-wave clones peaking on day 37 unconfirmed. The study found contracting CD4+ clones mainly in CM and EM and contracting CD8+ clones in EMRA.

This CDR3 spans 14 amino acids. The trim removed 5 bases at V and 4 bases at J, leaving 5 bases unmatched. V gene TRBV12-3 or TRBV12-4 combines with J gene TRBJ2-7, with 10 bases aligning to TRBD2. Sequencing input: PBMCs or a T cell subset sorted from them (not recorded which). The sequence was collected from an adult woman who had mild COVID-19 (a few samples of this study predate the infection). Cell type and time point are not known. CDR3 in DNA: TGTGCCAGCAGTCCTAGCGGGAGTGCGTACGAGCAGTACTTC. It yields the protein CASSPSGSAYEQYF.